The text below deals with one T cell receptor (beta chain). Its antigen is not yet known. No clone much larger than this one lies a single base away; base qualities are absent. V ends up 5 bases short and J 5 bases short, with an unmatched junction base count of 8. The CDR1 and CDR2 encoded by the germline V gene are SGHVS and FQNEAQ. Including the terminal cysteine and phenylalanine, the CDR3 comprises 16 residues. The CDR3 DNA has 48 bases and is translated from base 1. The cohort comprised fewer than 700 healthy bone marrow donors. At the time of sampling, every cohort member was nominally healthy, though immune exposures that went unrecorded were likely present. The donor was CMV seronegative and was included in the group of over 300 seronegative cohort members. Every donor gave a peripheral blood sample, and the peripheral blood mononuclear cells from that sample were used for TCR beta sequencing. Genomic DNA extraction from the blood cell samples was performed with the Qiagen DNeasy Blood Extraction Kit.

This sample was taken from a study of cytomegalovirus exposure and HLA in healthy donors (dated by TCRdb to about 2017). In terms of the full investigation: According to an earlier analysis of 587 of the donors, about 179 million T cells yielded 117 million unique TCR beta sequences and 276 Gb of sequence data. About 310 gigabases of sequencing data and some 85 million unique TCR sequences were included in an early release covering 550 to 650 HLA-typed donors. The genetic ancestry cluster associated with self-reported Caucasian donors included 80% to 90% of the 398 genotyped donors. The study aimed to test whether cataloging public T cell receptors could reveal signatures of past pathogen exposure. The study used immunosequencing to profile the T cell repertoires of about 670 subjects and linked those repertoires to cytomegalovirus serostatus. Besides the first cohort of 666 subjects, a separate validation cohort made up of roughly 120 different subjects was used. The study combined high-throughput TCR immunosequencing, statistical association of individual TCRs with disease status, and machine learning to predict cytomegalovirus infection status. A later analysis re-analyzed previously published TCR beta repertoires from 600 to 850 donors and added high-resolution HLA genotyping to study TCR occurrence patterns. Rather than using new phenotypic data, the later analysis identified candidate immune exposures from TCR beta sequences and from how often those sequences occurred across donors. An earlier analysis of around 580 of the donors used high-throughput TCR beta sequencing to judge whether each TCR beta V gene segment behaved as functional or pseudogenic. Donor age, sex, ethnicity and CMV serostatus were compiled together with the repertoire data. A later genetic analysis took genome-wide SNP genotypes for about three fifths of the 666 donors and used that subset as a discovery cohort. Every repertoire in the discovery cohort had been generated on one and the same sequencing platform. Class I and class II HLA loci were covered by the typing at four-digit resolution. Typing coverage differed by locus: A, B, C, DRB1 and DQB1 were typed in roughly 629-630 donors, DQA1 in about 510, DPA1 in around 600, and DPB1 in around 440. Roughly five DR-DQ haplotypes were handled as single units for association and clustering, since linkage in the cohort was strong. Across some 400 genotyped donors of the cohort, an average of about 240,000 unique TCR beta nucleotide sequences per donor were sequenced, and 15% to 20% of those sequences were non-productive.

The method was the immunoSEQ multiplex PCR assay. For the multiplex PCR, a mixture combining 60 forward primers for TCR Vbeta segments and 13 reverse primers for TCR Jbeta segments was used. The CDR3 region of rearranged TCR beta genes was amplified from genomic DNA with a multiplex PCR assay. The Illumina HiSeq System was used to sequence the amplified TCR beta libraries as 87-base-pair reads. In the source study's methods: Across the 500 to 850 repertoires, a later analysis counted about 81 million unique TCR beta chains, roughly 11 million of which were shared by at least two donors. To remove PCR and sequencing errors, raw reads were error-corrected and collapsed into unique sequences using a nearest-neighbor algorithm that merged closely related sequences. To assign V, D and J gene segments, CDR3 sequences were aligned to IMGT reference sequences. For a sequence to be retained, a match of at least six nucleotides was required to both a V gene segment and a J gene segment. A rearrangement counted as productive if the CDR3 had no stop codons and remained in frame with V and J, and every other rearrangement counted as non-productive. CDR3 was defined according to IMGT convention as the region running from the second conserved V-encoded cysteine to the conserved J-encoded phenylalanine. Sequences without an unambiguous match to a single V gene segment were excluded from the earlier analysis of about 600 of the donors. In an earlier analysis of 587 of the donors, V segments were called functional above 56.7% productive rearrangements and were called segregating when the between-donor standard deviation exceeded 5%. A statistical classification framework was built for diagnosing cytomegalovirus status from the catalog of TCR beta chain sequences. A later analysis assigned V and J genes by comparing TCR nucleotide sequences with IMGT/GENE-DB human TR gene sequences. Using the TCRdist pipeline, a later analysis assigned CDR3 sequences along with most-parsimonious VDJ recombination scenarios. A later analysis defined each TCR beta chain by its CDR3 amino acid sequence plus V-gene family, and excluded reads lacking a unique V-gene family. In a later analysis, approximately 640 highly shared, low-generation-probability nucleotide sequences were removed to address suspected cross-contamination and a sequencing artifact. For each public chain, a later analysis derived a clonal expansion index from normalized ranks of inferred template counts within each repertoire. In a later analysis, generation probabilities were computed with a VDJ recombination model fitted to out-of-frame rearrangements, and the resulting probabilities were checked against IGoR. In a later analysis, TCR-TCR, TCR-HLA and TCR-CMV co-occurrence was scored with hypergeometric tests, and a repertoire-size bias correction was applied to TCR pairs. False discovery rates were estimated in a later analysis by permuting HLA or CMV assignments 20 times. In a later analysis, co-occurring TCRs were grouped using DBSCAN, with TCRdist sequence similarity added in when clustering inside HLA-allele-positive subsets. Co-occurrence clustering excluded repertoires with fewer than 30,000 or more than 120,000 public chains, plus five with anomalous nucleotide sharing. TCRdb took over this immuneACCESS table, retaining in-frame rearrangements with V and J assigned. Such tables are incomplete; in checked studies, under half of the missing clones stem from an unresolved V gene, and the remainder is unexplained. D and trimming were read from the DNA, whereas the V and J calls and clone size are those reported in that table. This sample is represented by under 200,000 clones; around nine tenths of them were singletons. Of the sample, less than 0.35% is held by the ten largest clones.

On the study overall, not on this receptor specifically: A cluster of highly shared sequence variants was judged likely to be a technical artifact of the sequencing pipeline. The presence/absence analyses assumed that sequencing depth was roughly uniform across donors, and that assumption may not be true. A later genetic analysis reported fewer N-insertions in productive TCRs among donors in an Asian-associated ancestry cluster than the roughly 700-donor mean. A further reported finding was that TCR beta sequences accurately predicted the HLA-A and HLA-B alleles for most subjects in the first cohort. Correlated functional status among segregating V segments might reflect linkage disequilibrium, but an unknown experimental factor could not be ruled out. An earlier analysis of approximately 530 of the donors showed that most TCR beta V segments appeared in productive rearrangements either about 87% or about 30% of the time, which broadly matched IMGT annotations. Because HLA typing was unavailable for some donors at each locus, only the typed subset was used in association tests. The only immune exposure information available for the cohort was CMV serostatus. In this cohort, only TCR beta chains were sequenced, and detectable features were limited by the absence of alpha or paired-chain data. Most CMV-associated TCR beta chains appeared to be HLA-restricted in a later analysis, and the HLA associations seemed to be driven largely by CMV exposure. In a later analysis, HLA-associated TCR beta chains were found to be more clonally expanded and to have lower generation probabilities than equally common non-associated chains. Strong co-occurrence of HLA alleles, especially DR and DQ, made assigning TCR associations to individual alleles difficult. In a later analysis, around 15,000 TCR beta sequences were associated with specific HLA alleles at a false discovery rate of 0.05. According to a later analysis, TCR association rates differed among HLA loci, with DRB1 alleles showing the most associated TCRs and HLA-C alleles showing the fewest. In vitro tests confirmed that a few of the cytomegalovirus-associated TCR beta chains recognize cytomegalovirus antigens. Some IMGT-functional V segments, including TRBV6-2 and TRBV6-3, could not be told apart with the 87-base-pair reads, so those segments were excluded. Over 15 rarely observed V segments, including chromosome 9 orphons, were excluded from the earlier analysis of several hundred of the donors because counts were too low. A later genetic analysis associated a missense DCLRE1C variant with V-gene and J-gene trimming of TCR beta chains, and an independent cohort replicated the association. The study gave a list of around 170 TCR beta chains associated with cytomegalovirus. Most TCR sequences were observed very rarely across donors, whereas some public TCRs were present in many individuals. In a later analysis, several top co-occurrence clusters were reported to appear linked to parvovirus B19, influenza, CMV and Epstein-Barr virus. The authors suggested that the approach could potentially be generalized to other disease states and immunological phenotypes. In both the original and validation cohorts, the classifier was reported to diagnose cytomegalovirus status with high specificity and sensitivity.

The chain is encoded by TRBV7-8 joined to TRBJ2-2; 10 central nucleotides agree with TRBD2. The receptor was derived from a woman aged 30 to 39 in good health and CMV-seronegative. The source material was PBMCs. The CDR3 sequence is CASSTRTSGQTGELFF. The bases are TGTGCCAGCAGCACAAGGACTAGCGGACAAACCGGGGAGCTGTTTTTT.